Each of the 26 T cell receptor beta chains below was sequenced from the same sample in a study of blood T cell repertoires in COVID-19. The table came from immunoSEQ multiplex PCR; TCRdb's copy has only in-frame clones and leaves some out. The sample includes a few hundred thousand clones, 80% to 85% seen only once; the top ten take roughly 8%. Sequencing was performed on peripheral blood. The receptors stem from a woman aged 80 or older with COVID-19, enrolled during active disease.

The rearrangement joins TRBV5-1 to TRBJ2-2; no firm D call. The CDR3 runs 13 residues. Germline V CDR1 and CDR2: SGHRS, YFSETQ. V was shortened by 0 bases and J by 10 bases, with 10 bases between the two germline ends. This chain's CDR3 is CASSLVGGLELFF. The CDR3 coding sequence is TGCGCCAGCAGCTTGGTTGGCGGCTTGGAGCTGTTTTTT.

The V call is TRBV6-1, the J call TRBJ2-5; 9 bases agree with TRBD2. The ends lost 1 base at V and 7 bases at J; junction bases unmatched: 10. This CDR3 has 16 residues. Looked up from germline, CDR1 is MNHNS and CDR2 is SASEGT. The CDR3 is CASSEDVSGGWWTQYF. DNA for the CDR3: TGTGCCAGCAGTGAAGATGTTAGCGGGGGCTGGTGGACCCAGTACTTC.

The V gene is TRBV6-2 or TRBV6-3, the J gene TRBJ2-7, with 9 bases lining up with TRBD1. The CDR3 has 14 amino acids. Trimming at V came to 5 bases and at J to 2 bases, leaving 4 bases not matched to a gene. The V gene's germline CDR1 is MNHEY and CDR2 SVGEGT. CDR3 sequence (DNA): TGTGCCAGCAGTCAACGACAGGGGGCCTACGAGCAGTACTTC. Translating gives CASSQRQGAYEQYF.

The chain has TRBV5-1 and TRBJ1-3, with D unclear. Germline V CDR1 and CDR2: SGHRS, YFSETQ. Trimming pared 1 base from V and 0 bases from J, leaving 8 bases between. This CDR3 contains 15 residues. This chain's CDR3 is CASSLNSLSGNTIYF. The CDR3 DNA follows: TGCGCCAGCAGCTTGAACAGCCTCTCTGGAAACACCATATATTTT.

The J gene is TRBJ1-1, the V gene TRBV28, with D perhaps TRBD1 (6 bases). The CDR3 extends over 14 amino acids. CDR1 and CDR2 from the germline V gene are MDHEN and SYDVKM. Trimming stripped 3 bases from V and 2 bases from J, with 10 bases between. Written as DNA, the CDR3 is TGTGCCAGCAGTTTGCACAGGGTAAACACTGAAGCTTTCTTT. Residues: CASSLHRVNTEAFF.

V usage is TRBV19 and J usage is TRBJ2-5; D is perhaps TRBD1 (6 bases). Germline values: CDR1 LNHDA, CDR2 SQIVND (reference sequence). The CDR3 spans 14 residues. V dropped 6 bases and J dropped 5 bases, with 16 bases sitting between them. CDR3 sequence: CASSYTGLGETQYF. Written as DNA, the CDR3 is TGTGCCAGTAGCTATACAGGGCTTGGGGAGACCCAGTACTTC.

V gene TRBV7-9 combines with J gene TRBJ2-3, with D unresolved. This CDR3 spans 12 amino acids. Germline V gene data show CDR1 as SEHNR and CDR2 as FQNEAQ (reference sequence). With 5 bases removed from V and 3 bases from J, the gap between germline ends came to 6 bases. The CDR3 DNA reads TGTGCCAGCAGCGGGCTTACAGATACGCAGTATTTT. Residues: CASSGLTDTQYF.

V and J are TRBV5-1 and TRBJ2-1; 9 nucleotides line up with TRBD2. Germline values: CDR1 SGHRS, CDR2 YFSETQ. The CDR3 sequence is 17 residues long. After removal of 0 bases from V and 6 bases from J, the junction contained 10 bases not matched to a gene. The CDR3 reads CASSLAPTAGGTNEQFF. Written as DNA, the CDR3 is TGCGCCAGCAGCTTGGCCCCAACAGCGGGAGGAACCAATGAGCAGTTCTTC.

The sample holds one count of this clone. The chain uses TRBV7-3 and TRBJ2-2, with 7 bases lining up with TRBD2. Looked up from germline, CDR1 is SGHTA and CDR2 is FQGTGA. The CDR3 has 13 amino acids. With 2 bases clipped from V and 8 bases from J, the junction kept 2 bases outside the gene matches. CDR3 nucleotide sequence: TGTGCCAGCAGCTTAGGCGGGAGTGGGGAGCTGTTTTTT. This gives the protein CASSLGGSGELFF.

This clone was detected only a few times. In DNA, the CDR3 is TGTGCCTCTCGGGGAGGGGTGGGTGAGCCCCAGCATTTT. Translated: CASRGGVGEPQHF. The chain joins TRBV6-5 to TRBJ1-5; D may be TRBD1 (5 bases). V was shortened by 11 bases and J by 8 bases, with 19 bases between the two germline ends. Germline lookup yields CDR1 MNHEY and CDR2 SVGAGI. The length of the CDR3 is 13 residues.

This clone was seen a few times. The genes are TRBV6-5 and TRBJ1-1; D call uncertain. This CDR3 comprises 13 residues. Trimming took 8 bases from V and 0 from J, leaving 10 bases between them. Germline CDR1 is MNHEY and CDR2 is SVGAGI. CDR3 DNA sequence: TGTGCCAGCCACAACGGGGTGAACACTGAAGCTTTCTTT. Encoded protein: CASHNGVNTEAFF.

The V gene is TRBV7-2, the J gene TRBJ2-3; 10 bases match TRBD2. Germline assignment: CDR1 SGHTA and CDR2 FQGNSA. CDR3 length: 17 residues. The V gene end was trimmed by 8 bases and the J gene end by 1 base; junction bases not matched to a gene: 12. The CDR3 coding sequence is TGTGCCAGCGGAACGAAAGGGCTAGCGGGGGGCACAGATACGCAGTATTTT. Its translation is CASGTKGLAGGTDTQYF.

This chain links TRBV29-1 with TRBJ2-2; the D is unclear. The CDR3 sequence is 15 residues long. Per the germline V gene, CDR1 is SQVTM and CDR2 is ANQGSEA. Trimming removed 3 bases from V and 3 bases from J, with 14 bases in between. As DNA, the CDR3 is TGCAGCGTTGAGGTCCCTCTAGGAGACACCGGGGAGCTGTTTTTT. Translating it yields CSVEVPLGDTGELFF.

This chain uses TRBV30 with TRBJ1-1; D not resolved. The V end lost 1 base, the J end lost 5 bases, and 20 bases lay between the germline ends. This CDR3 contains 16 residues. Germline-derived CDR1 and CDR2 are GTSNPN and SVGIG (reference sequence). Here the CDR3 DNA reads TGTGCCTGGAGTGCAGGATCTTTCCCGGCCGAGACTGAAGCTTTCTTT. This codes for CAWSAGSFPAETEAFF.

The chain combines TRBV18 with TRBJ1-2; no clear D. Germline CDR1 KGHSH, CDR2 LQKENI. CDR3 length: 13 amino acids. Trimming shortened V by 6 bases and J by 6 bases, and 14 bases separated the two germline ends. CDR3 DNA sequence: TGTGCCAGCTCTCCCGGGTTGATAGATGGCTACACCTTC. This gives the protein CASSPGLIDGYTF.

This clone came up a few times. The J gene is TRBJ2-5, the V gene TRBV2, with D perhaps matching TRBD2 (6 bases). Trimming took 5 bases from V and 2 from J, leaving 15 bases between them. This CDR3 has 15 residues. Germline V gives CDR1 SNHLY, CDR2 FYNNEI. CDR3 protein: CASSTRRARQETQYF. The DNA of the CDR3 is TGTGCCAGCAGTACCCGGAGGGCGAGACAAGAGACCCAGTACTTC.

The rearrangement links TRBV2 to TRBJ2-7; 7 bases agree with TRBD1. The length of the CDR3 is 15 residues. The J segment lost 2 bases and the V segment lost 2 bases, leaving 6 bases of the junction unmatched. Germline lookup yields CDR1 SNHLY and CDR2 FYNNEI. The CDR3 sequence is CASSERGQSAYEQYF. CDR3 bases: TGTGCCAGCAGTGAACGGGGACAGAGTGCCTACGAGCAGTACTTC.

This chain connects TRBV5-6 to TRBJ1-2; no firm D call. Per the germline V gene, CDR1 is SGHDT and CDR2 is YYEEEE. The CDR3 contains 15 residues. With 4 bases removed from V and 0 bases from J, the gap between germline ends came to 13 bases. The CDR3 loop reads CASSLLNRANYGYTF. In DNA form, the CDR3 reads TGTGCCAGCAGCCTACTGAACAGAGCTAACTATGGCTACACCTTC.

The table lists this clone with a few counts. The V call is TRBV4-3, the J call TRBJ1-2, with 9 bases lining up with TRBD1. Germline V lookup: CDR1 LGHNA, CDR2 YSLEER. This CDR3 has 15 residues. Trimming took 5 bases from V and 4 from J; bases not matched to a gene: 8. CDR3 sequence: CASSSYRGPGYGYTF. DNA of the CDR3: TGCGCCAGCAGCTCCTACAGGGGGCCGGGCTATGGCTACACCTTC.

With regard to this clone: Other DNA sequences in this specimen translate into the identical CDR3. The CDR3 protein is CASSLRGSGNTIYF. The CDR3 nucleotides are TGTGCCAGCAGCTTGAGAGGAAGTGGAAACACCATATATTTT. V and J are TRBV5-6 and TRBJ1-3; unclear D gene. Germline V gene sequence: CDR1 SGHDT, CDR2 YYEEEE. The CDR3 loop spans 14 amino acids. Trimming took 1 base from V and 3 from J, leaving 8 bases between them.

The V call is TRBV18, the J call TRBJ1-5; 8 nucleotides line up with TRBD1. The CDR3 spans 16 residues. Germline V gene lookup returns CDR1 KGHSH and CDR2 LQKENI. With 2 bases clipped from V and 4 bases from J, the junction kept 7 bases outside the gene matches. CDR3 sequence: CASSPARTGQNQPQHF. As DNA, the CDR3 is TGTGCCAGCTCACCAGCCCGGACAGGGCAGAATCAGCCCCAGCATTTT.

The chain employs TRBV11-2 and TRBJ1-5; D might be TRBD1 (6 bases). In germline, CDR1 is SGHAT, CDR2 FQNNGV. This CDR3 has 14 amino acids. Trimming stripped 2 bases from V and 6 bases from J, with 11 bases between. The CDR3 nucleotides read TGTGCCAGCAGCTTAAAGGGGGGGGGTCAGCCCCAGCATTTT. Protein: CASSLKGGGQPQHF.

The chain uses TRBV15 and TRBJ1-5; 7 bases are shared with TRBD1. The length of the CDR3 is 14 residues. Losses at the gene ends were 5 bases for V and 3 bases for J; bases not matched to a gene: 4. Looked up from germline, CDR1 is LNHNV and CDR2 is YYDKDF (reference sequence). The CDR3 here is CATSRQGNNQPQHF. For the CDR3, the DNA is TGTGCCACCAGCCGACAGGGAAACAATCAGCCCCAGCATTTT.

The rearrangement joins TRBV4-1 to TRBJ2-2, with a possible D match to TRBD1 (6 bases). The CDR3 contains 16 residues. Germline V gene sequence: CDR1 MGHRA, CDR2 YSYEKL. V lost 2 bases, J lost 1 base, and 11 bases lay in between. This CDR3 is CASSQPRQVNTGELFF. In DNA form, the CDR3 reads TGCGCCAGCAGCCAACCTAGACAGGTGAACACCGGGGAGCTGTTTTTT.

This chain links TRBV24-1 with TRBJ1-2; tentative D call: TRBD1 (5 bases). CDR3 length: 13 amino acids. Germline CDR1 reads KGHDR; CDR2 reads SFDVKD. Trimming stripped 3 bases from V and 7 bases from J, with 11 bases between. CDR3 protein: CATSDEPRAGYTF. In nucleotides, the CDR3 is TGTGCCACCAGTGATGAGCCCAGGGCTGGCTACACCTTC.

This chain connects TRBV18 to TRBJ1-4; D gene uncertain. In germline, CDR1 is KGHSH, CDR2 LQKENI. The CDR3 runs 14 residues. V was cut by 4 bases and J by 0 bases, with 6 bases left in between. As DNA, the CDR3 is TGTGCCAGCTCACGGAGTTCAACTAATGAAAAACTGTTTTTT. This gives the protein CASSRSSTNEKLFF.